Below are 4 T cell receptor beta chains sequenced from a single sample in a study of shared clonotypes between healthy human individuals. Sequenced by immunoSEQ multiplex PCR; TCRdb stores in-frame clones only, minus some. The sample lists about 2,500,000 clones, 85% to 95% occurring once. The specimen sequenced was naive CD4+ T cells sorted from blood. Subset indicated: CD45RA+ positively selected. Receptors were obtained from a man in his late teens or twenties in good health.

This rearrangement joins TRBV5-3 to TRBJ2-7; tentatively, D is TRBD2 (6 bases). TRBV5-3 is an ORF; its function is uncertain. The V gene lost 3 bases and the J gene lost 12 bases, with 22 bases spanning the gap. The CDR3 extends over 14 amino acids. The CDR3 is CARSWRGEEQGPYF. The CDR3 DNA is TGTGCCAGAAGCTGGAGGGGCGAGGAGCAAGGTCCGTACTTC.

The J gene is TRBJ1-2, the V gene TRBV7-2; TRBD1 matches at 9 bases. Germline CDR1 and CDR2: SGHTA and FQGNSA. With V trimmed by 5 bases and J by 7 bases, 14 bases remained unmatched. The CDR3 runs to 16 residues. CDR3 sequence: CASSLNSGTGTLGYTF. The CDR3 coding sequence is TGTGCCAGCAGCCTTAATTCCGGGACAGGGACTCTTGGCTACACCTTC.

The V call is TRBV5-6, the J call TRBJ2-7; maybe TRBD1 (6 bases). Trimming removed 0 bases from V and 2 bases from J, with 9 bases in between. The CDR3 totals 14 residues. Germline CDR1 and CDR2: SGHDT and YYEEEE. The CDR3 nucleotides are TGTGCCAGCAGCTTGGGATCAGGGGCCTACGAGCAGTACTTC. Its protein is CASSLGSGAYEQYF.

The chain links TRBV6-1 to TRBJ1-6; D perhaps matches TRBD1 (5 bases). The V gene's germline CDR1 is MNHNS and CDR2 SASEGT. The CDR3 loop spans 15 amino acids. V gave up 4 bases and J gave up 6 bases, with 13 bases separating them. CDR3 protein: CASSGQPLPNSPLHF. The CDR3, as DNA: TGTGCCAGCAGTGGACAGCCCCTTCCTAATTCACCCCTCCACTTT.